Listed below are T cell receptor beta chains from one sample, sequenced in a study of T cell responses to AZD1222 COVID-19 vaccine. Libraries were prepared by immunoSEQ multiplex PCR; TCRdb keeps only in-frame clonotypes and omits some of them. The sample shows 150,000 or so clones, around 88% of them seen only once. The source was peripheral blood, collected on day 0 of AZD1222 vaccination. The receptors originated from an adult in good health. Each CDR3 is given with its conserved first and last residue. The D gene is left open where the match is weak. For some rows the clone size is stated as once, few or many, or as a class when expanded; others skip it.

v_call	clone_size	j_call	cdr3_length	d_call	cdr3_nt	cdr3_aa
TRBV14	NA	TRBJ2-3	13	NA	TGTGCCAGCAGCCAATTGTCGGCAGATACGCAGTATTTT	CASSQLSADTQYF
TRBV7-2	once	TRBJ2-3	16	NA	TGTGCCAGCAGCTTAGCTGTACTTTCCTCCACAGATACGCAGTATTTT	CASSLAVLSSTDTQYF
TRBV19	NA	TRBJ1-6	15	TRBD1	TGTGCCAGTAGCTCCGCCGGGACAGTGCTTTCACCCCTCCACTTT	CASSSAGTVLSPLHF
TRBV19	NA	TRBJ1-2	14	NA	TGTGCCAGTAGTCACAGGGATGTGGGTTATGGCTACACCTTC	CASSHRDVGYGYTF
TRBV12-3/TRBV12-4	few	TRBJ1-2	13	NA	TGTGCCAGCAGTTTAAACGGGCTCGGAGGCTACACCTTC	CASSLNGLGGYTF
TRBV2	NA	TRBJ1-2	17	TRBD1	TGTGCCAGCAGTGAAGCGGTAACAGGGGGTTCATTTTTTTTCTACACCTTC	CASSEAVTGGSFFFYTF
TRBV7-2	NA	TRBJ2-1	12	TRBD2	TGTGCCAGCAGCCTGGGACTATGGGAGCAGTTCTTC	CASSLGLWEQFF
TRBV19	once	TRBJ2-1	11	NA	TGTGCCAGTAGTAGCGGACAGCTTCAGTTCTTC	CASSSGQLQFF
TRBV6-2/TRBV6-3	few	TRBJ1-2	13	NA	TGTGCCAGCAGTTCAGACGCTGGGTATGGCTACACCTTC	CASSSDAGYGYTF
TRBV4-2	NA	TRBJ2-1	17	NA	TGTGCCAGCAGCCAAGGGACCATCGGGAGCTCCTACAATGAGCAGTTCTTC	CASSQGTIGSSYNEQFF
TRBV27	NA	TRBJ1-6	16	TRBD1	TGTGCCAGCAGCCCCGGACAGGGGCGAGGTAATTCACCCCTCCACTTT	CASSPGQGRGNSPLHF
TRBV30	NA	TRBJ2-5	14	TRBD2	TGTGCCTGGCAATCGACTAGCGGGAGAGAGACCCAGTACTTC	CAWQSTSGRETQYF
TRBV25-1	NA	TRBJ1-6	14	NA	TGTGCCAGCCGGGACTCCGCCTTGGCTTCACCCCTCCACTTT	CASRDSALASPLHF
TRBV30	NA	TRBJ1-5	13	NA	TGTGCCTGGAGTGTAGAGGGCTGGCAGCCCCAGCATTTT	CAWSVEGWQPQHF
TRBV24-1	NA	TRBJ1-1	12	NA	TGTGCCACCGGACGGACGGACACTGAAGCTTTCTTT	CATGRTDTEAFF
TRBV7-2	NA	TRBJ1-4	13	NA	TGTGCCAGCAGCTTGAAGAGGGGAGAAAAACTGTTTTTT	CASSLKRGEKLFF
TRBV30	NA	TRBJ2-7	13	NA	TGTGCCTGGGAGAGCGGGCCTTCCTACGAGCAGTACTTC	CAWESGPSYEQYF
TRBV28	NA	TRBJ2-3	15	TRBD2	TGTGCCAGCAGTTTTTCCGGGACTACTACAGATACGCAGTATTTT	CASSFSGTTTDTQYF
TRBV2	NA	TRBJ1-5	12	NA	TGTGCCAGCAGTGGGGGGCCCCAGCCCCAGCATTTT	CASSGGPQPQHF
TRBV19	once	TRBJ1-5	12	NA	TGTGCCAGTAAAGGGATGGATCAGCCCCAGCATTTT	CASKGMDQPQHF
TRBV9	NA	TRBJ2-3	16	TRBD2	TGTGCCAGCAGCGTAGAACCGGGAGGGGGCACAGATACGCAGTATTTT	CASSVEPGGGTDTQYF
TRBV7-9	NA	TRBJ1-6	14	NA	TGTGCCAGCAGCTTTGATTCGGGGAATTCACCCCTCCACTTT	CASSFDSGNSPLHF
TRBV5-4	once	TRBJ1-1	16	NA	TGTGCCAGCAGCTTGGGGGGGATACAGGGGAACACTGAAGCTTTCTTT	CASSLGGIQGNTEAFF
TRBV10-3	NA	TRBJ2-5	14	NA	TGTGCCATCAGCCGCACCGACAGGAAAGAGACCCAGTACTTC	CAISRTDRKETQYF
TRBV5-1	NA	TRBJ1-1	13	NA	TGCGCCAGCAGCTTAGGCAGTTACACTGAAGCTTTCTTT	CASSLGSYTEAFF
TRBV7-9	few	TRBJ2-7	13	TRBD2	TGTGCCAGCAGCTTAGGGACTAGAGGCGAGCAGTACTTC	CASSLGTRGEQYF
TRBV10-1	NA	TRBJ2-1	15	NA	TGCGCCAGCAGACGCGACACCCAGGGCTACAATGAGCAGTTCTTC	CASRRDTQGYNEQFF
TRBV5-1	NA	TRBJ1-1	15	NA	TGCGCCAGCAGCTTGGCCTCCGGGCCCGCGGAGGAAGCTTTCTTT	CASSLASGPAEEAFF
TRBV7-3	NA	TRBJ1-3	14	NA	TGTGCCAGCAGCTTAAGCCAACATGGGAACACCATATATTTT	CASSLSQHGNTIYF
TRBV7-2	NA	TRBJ1-2	15	NA	TGTGCCAGCAGCTCCCGGACAGACTCCGCCTATGGCTACACCTTC	CASSSRTDSAYGYTF
TRBV15	NA	TRBJ1-2	12	NA	TGTGCCACCAGCAGAGGGGGGATTGGCTACACCTTC	CATSRGGIGYTF